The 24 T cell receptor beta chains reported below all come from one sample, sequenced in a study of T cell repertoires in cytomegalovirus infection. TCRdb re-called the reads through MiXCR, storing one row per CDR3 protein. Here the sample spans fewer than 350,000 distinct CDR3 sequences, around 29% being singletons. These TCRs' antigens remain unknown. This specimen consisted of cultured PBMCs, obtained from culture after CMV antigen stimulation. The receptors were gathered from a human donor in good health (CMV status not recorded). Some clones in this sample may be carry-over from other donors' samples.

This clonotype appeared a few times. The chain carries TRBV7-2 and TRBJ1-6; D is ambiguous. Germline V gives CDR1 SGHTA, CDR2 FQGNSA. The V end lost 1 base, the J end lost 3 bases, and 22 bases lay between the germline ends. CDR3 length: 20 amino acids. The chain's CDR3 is CASSLVSSDRGWDYNSPLHF. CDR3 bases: TGTGCCAGCAGCTTAGTTTCATCGGACCGGGGATGGGACTATAATTCACCCCTCCACTTT. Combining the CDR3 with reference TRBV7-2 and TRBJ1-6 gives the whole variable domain GAGVSQSPSNKVTEKGKDVELRCDPISGHTALYWYRQSLGQGLEFLIYFQGNSAPDKSGLPSDRFSAERTGGSVSTLTIQRTQQEDSAVYLCASSLVSSDRGWDYNSPLHFGNGTRLTVT.

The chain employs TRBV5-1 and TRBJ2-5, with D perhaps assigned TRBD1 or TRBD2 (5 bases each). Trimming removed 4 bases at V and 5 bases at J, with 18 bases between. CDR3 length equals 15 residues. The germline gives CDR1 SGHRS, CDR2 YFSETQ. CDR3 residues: CASSEGMPTGETQYF. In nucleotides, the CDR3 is TGCGCCAGCAGCGAGGGGATGCCGACCGGGGAGACCCAGTACTTC.

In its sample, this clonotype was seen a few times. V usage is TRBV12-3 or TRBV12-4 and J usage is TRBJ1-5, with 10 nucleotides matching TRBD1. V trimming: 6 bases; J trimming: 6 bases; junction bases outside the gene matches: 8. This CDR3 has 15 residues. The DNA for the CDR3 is TGTGCCAGCAGCGGGTTTGGACAGGGGGGTCAGCCCCAGCATTTT. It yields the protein CASSGFGQGGQPQHF.

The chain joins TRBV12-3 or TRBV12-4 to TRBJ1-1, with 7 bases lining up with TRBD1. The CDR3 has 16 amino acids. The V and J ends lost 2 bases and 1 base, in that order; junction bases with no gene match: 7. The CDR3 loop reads CASSLSAGQQNTEAFF. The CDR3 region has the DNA TGTGCCAGCAGTTTATCCGCGGGACAGCAGAACACTGAAGCTTTCTTT.

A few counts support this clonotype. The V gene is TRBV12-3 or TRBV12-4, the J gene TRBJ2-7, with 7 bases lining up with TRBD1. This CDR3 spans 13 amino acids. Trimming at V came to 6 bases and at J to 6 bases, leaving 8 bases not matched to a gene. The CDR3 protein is CASRLQGRGEQYF. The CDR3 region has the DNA TGTGCCAGCAGATTACAGGGGAGAGGCGAGCAGTACTTC.

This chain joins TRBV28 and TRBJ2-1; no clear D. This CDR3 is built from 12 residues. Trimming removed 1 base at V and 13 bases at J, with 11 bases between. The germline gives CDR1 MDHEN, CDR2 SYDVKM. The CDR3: CASSLLGQIQFF. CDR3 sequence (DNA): TGTGCCAGCAGTTTATTAGGGCAGATTCAGTTCTTC.

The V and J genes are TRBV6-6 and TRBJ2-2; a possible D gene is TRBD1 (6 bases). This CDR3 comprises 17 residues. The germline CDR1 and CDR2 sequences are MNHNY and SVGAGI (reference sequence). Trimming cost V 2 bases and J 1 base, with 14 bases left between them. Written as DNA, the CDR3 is TGTGCCAGCAGTTACATGGCAGGGGCTAGGAACACCGGGGAGCTGTTTTTT. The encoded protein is CASSYMAGARNTGELFF.

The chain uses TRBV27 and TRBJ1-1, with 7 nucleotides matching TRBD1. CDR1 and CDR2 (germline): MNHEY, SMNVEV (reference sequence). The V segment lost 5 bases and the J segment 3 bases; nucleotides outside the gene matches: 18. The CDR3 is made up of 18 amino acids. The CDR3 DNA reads TGTGCCAGCAGTACTCACCTAGGGTACCGGGACAGATACACTGAAGCTTTCTTT. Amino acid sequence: CASSTHLGYRDRYTEAFF.

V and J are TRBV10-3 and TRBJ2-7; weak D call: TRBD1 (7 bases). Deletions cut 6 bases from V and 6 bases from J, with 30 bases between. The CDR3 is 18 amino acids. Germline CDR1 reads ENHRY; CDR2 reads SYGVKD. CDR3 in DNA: TGTGCCATCAGCGAACTCGGGGGACCCTCCCGACAGGGATCCGAGCAGTACTTC. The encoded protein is CAISELGGPSRQGSEQYF.

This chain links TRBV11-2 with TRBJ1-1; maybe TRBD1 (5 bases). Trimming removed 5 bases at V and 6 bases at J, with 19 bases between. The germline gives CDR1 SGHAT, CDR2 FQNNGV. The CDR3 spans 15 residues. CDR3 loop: CASSPWAPRGAEAFF. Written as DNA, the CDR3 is TGTGCCAGCAGCCCCTGGGCGCCCCGAGGGGCTGAAGCTTTCTTT. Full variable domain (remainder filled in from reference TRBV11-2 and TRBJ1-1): EAGVAQSPRYKIIEKRQSVAFWCNPISGHATLYWYQQILGQGPKLLIQFQNNGVVDDSQLPKDRFSAERLKGVDSTLKIQPAKLEDSAVYLCASSPWAPRGAEAFFGQGTRLTVV.

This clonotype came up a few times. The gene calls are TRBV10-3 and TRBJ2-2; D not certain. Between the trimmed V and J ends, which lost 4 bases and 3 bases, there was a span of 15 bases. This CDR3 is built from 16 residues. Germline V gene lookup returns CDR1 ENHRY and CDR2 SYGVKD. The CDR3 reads CAISVIPRAYTGELFF. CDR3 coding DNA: TGTGCCATCAGTGTGATTCCCAGAGCCTACACCGGGGAGCTGTTTTTT.

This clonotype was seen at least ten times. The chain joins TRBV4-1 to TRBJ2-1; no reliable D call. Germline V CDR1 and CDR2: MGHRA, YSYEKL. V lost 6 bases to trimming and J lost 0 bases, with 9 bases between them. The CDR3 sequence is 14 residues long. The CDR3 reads CASRRVSSYNEQFF. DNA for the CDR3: TGCGCCAGCAGACGGGTTAGCTCCTACAATGAGCAGTTCTTC.

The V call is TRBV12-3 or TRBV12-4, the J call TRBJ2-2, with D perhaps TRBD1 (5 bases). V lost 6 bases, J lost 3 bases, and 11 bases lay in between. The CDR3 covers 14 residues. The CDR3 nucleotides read TGTGCCAGCAGGCCAGTCAGGGACACCGGGGAGCTGTTTTTT. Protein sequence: CASRPVRDTGELFF.

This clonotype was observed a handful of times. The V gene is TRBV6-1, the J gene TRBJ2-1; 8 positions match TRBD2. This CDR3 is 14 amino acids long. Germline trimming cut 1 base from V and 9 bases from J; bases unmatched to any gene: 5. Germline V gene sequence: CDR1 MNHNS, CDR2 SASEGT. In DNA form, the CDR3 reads TGTGCCAGCAGTGAAGGGGGACTAGGCCCTGAGCAGTTCTTC. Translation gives CASSEGGLGPEQFF.

The chain's CDR3 is CASSSLLGSGGLDTQYF. In nucleotides, the CDR3 is TGTGCCAGCAGCTCCCTCCTTGGGAGCGGGGGGCTGGATACGCAGTATTTT. The V gene is TRBV11-2, the J gene TRBJ2-3; 9 bases are shared with TRBD2. The CDR3 sequence is 17 residues long. V lost 4 bases and J lost 6; bases outside the gene matches: 14. CDR1 and CDR2 from the germline V gene are SGHAT and FQNNGV.

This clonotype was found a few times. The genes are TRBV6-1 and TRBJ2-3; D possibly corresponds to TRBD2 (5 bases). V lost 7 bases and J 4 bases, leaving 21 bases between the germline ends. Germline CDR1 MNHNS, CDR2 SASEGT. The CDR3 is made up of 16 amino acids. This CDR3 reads CASNGLTGYGADTQYF. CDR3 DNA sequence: TGTGCCAGCAATGGACTTACGGGATACGGGGCAGATACGCAGTATTTT.

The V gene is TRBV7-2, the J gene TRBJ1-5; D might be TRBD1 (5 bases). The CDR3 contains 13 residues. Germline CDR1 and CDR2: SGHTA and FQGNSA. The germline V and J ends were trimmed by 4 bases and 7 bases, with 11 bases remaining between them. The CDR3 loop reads CASSSRDSQPQHF. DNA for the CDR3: TGTGCCAGCAGCTCAAGAGACAGCCAGCCCCAGCATTTT.

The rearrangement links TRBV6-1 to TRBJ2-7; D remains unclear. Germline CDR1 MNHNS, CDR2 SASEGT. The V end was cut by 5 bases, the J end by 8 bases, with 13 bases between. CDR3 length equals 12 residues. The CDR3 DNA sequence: TGTGCCAGCAGTCTCGCAAATCGGCAGCAGTACTTC. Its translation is CASSLANRQQYF.

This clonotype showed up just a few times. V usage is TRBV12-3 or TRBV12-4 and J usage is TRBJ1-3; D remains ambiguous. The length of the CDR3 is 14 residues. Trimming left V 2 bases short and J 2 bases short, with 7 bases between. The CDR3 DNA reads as TGTGCCAGCAGTTTAAGGGAAGCTGGAAACACCATATATTTT. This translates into CASSLREAGNTIYF.

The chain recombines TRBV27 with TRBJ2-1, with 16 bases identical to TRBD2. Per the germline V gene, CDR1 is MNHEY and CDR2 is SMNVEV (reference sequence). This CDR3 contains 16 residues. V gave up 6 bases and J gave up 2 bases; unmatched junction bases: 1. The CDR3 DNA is TGTGCCAGCAGGGGACTAGCGGGAGGGCCCTACAATGAGCAGTTCTTC. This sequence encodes CASRGLAGGPYNEQFF.

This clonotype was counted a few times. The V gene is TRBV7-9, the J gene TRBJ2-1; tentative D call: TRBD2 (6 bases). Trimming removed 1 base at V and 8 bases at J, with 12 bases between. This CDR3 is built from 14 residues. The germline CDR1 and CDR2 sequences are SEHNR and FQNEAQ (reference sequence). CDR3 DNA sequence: TGTGCCAGCAGCTTAGGGCGGGATGGGGATGAGCAGTTCTTC. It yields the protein CASSLGRDGDEQFF.

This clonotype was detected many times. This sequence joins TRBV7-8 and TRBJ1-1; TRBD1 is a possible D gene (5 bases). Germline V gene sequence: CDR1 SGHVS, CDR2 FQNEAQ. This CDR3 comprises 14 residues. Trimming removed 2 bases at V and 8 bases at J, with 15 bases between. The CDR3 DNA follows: TGTGCCAGCAGCTTATTTTCGGGGCTCTCCGAAGCTTTCTTT. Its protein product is CASSLFSGLSEAFF.

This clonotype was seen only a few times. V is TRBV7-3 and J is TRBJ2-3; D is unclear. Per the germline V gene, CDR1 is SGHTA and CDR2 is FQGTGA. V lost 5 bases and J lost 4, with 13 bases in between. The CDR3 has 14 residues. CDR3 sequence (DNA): TGTGCCAGCAGCCCTGGGTCTGCGGCAGATACGCAGTATTTT. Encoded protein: CASSPGSAADTQYF.

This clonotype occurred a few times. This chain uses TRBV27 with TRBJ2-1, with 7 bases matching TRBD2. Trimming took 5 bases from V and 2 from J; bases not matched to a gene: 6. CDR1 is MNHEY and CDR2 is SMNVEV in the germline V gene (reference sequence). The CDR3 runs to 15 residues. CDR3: CASSPQRDPYNEQFF. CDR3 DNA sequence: TGTGCCAGCAGTCCCCAGCGGGACCCCTACAATGAGCAGTTCTTC.